One and the same sample provided the 27 T cell receptor beta chains below, sequenced in a study of Tregs in tolerant kidney transplant recipients. Clones were read by immunoSEQ multiplex PCR, and TCRdb kept only the in-frame ones, dropping some. The table lists tens of thousands of clones. The material sequenced was CD4+ T cells from blood, taken before the transplant. These receptors were collected from a human donor who received a combined kidney and bone marrow transplant.

A note on this clone: The read is 3 residues too short to cover the CDR3 end, so that end is filled in from the germline J gene. The chain employs TRBV2 and TRBJ2-1, with a tentative D call TRBD2 (6 bases). Germline V gives CDR1 SNHLY, CDR2 FYNNEI. The V end lost 9 bases, the J end lost 1 base, and 13 bases lay between the germline ends. The CDR3 sequence is 14 residues long. CDR3 DNA (partial): TGTGCCAGTTCACTAGCAGCATCCTACAATGAG. Translation: CASSLAASYNE. The whole CDR3 sequence reads CASSLAASYNEQFF.

Points on this clone: The read ends 3 residues early relative to the CDR3; the germline J gene fills the gap. The chain employs TRBV19 and TRBJ1-1, with TRBD1 identical over 7 bases. Germline V lookup: CDR1 LNHDA, CDR2 SQIVND (reference sequence). CDR3 length equals 15 residues. Trimming removed 5 bases from V and 4 bases from J; junction bases left unmatched: 10. CDR3 DNA (partial): TGTGCCAGTAGTTTGACAGGGCCGGGCGCCACTGAA. Its protein product is CASSLTGPGATE. The whole CDR3 protein is CASSLTGPGATEAFF.

Concerning this clone: The CDR3 end lies 3 residues beyond the end of the read and is filled in from the germline J gene. The V and J genes are TRBV19 and TRBJ1-5; TRBD1 might be the D (5 bases). Trimming shortened V by 5 bases and J by 5 bases, and 19 bases separated the two germline ends. Germline lookup yields CDR1 LNHDA and CDR2 SQIVND (reference sequence). The CDR3 spans 16 residues. The DNA read from the CDR3 is TGTGCCAGTAGTCCTGGGGCTGCCGGTTACTATCAGCCC. Residues: CASSPGAAGYYQP. The entire CDR3 sequence reads CASSPGAAGYYQPQHF.

Concerning this clone: The DNA ends 3 residues before the CDR3 does, and the rest of the CDR3 is filled in from the germline J gene. The gene calls are TRBV7-6 and TRBJ1-3, with 7 bases that match TRBD1. Germline assignment: CDR1 SGHVS and CDR2 FNYEAQ. J lost 1 base, V lost 6 bases, and 6 bases had no gene match. CDR3 size: 15 residues. The part of the CDR3 DNA that was read is TGTGCCAGCAGTTCGGGACAGCGGTCTGGAAACACC. This encodes CASSSGQRSGNT. The entire CDR3 sequence reads CASSSGQRSGNTIYF.

A note on this clone: The CDR3 is cut off 3 residues early in the read; its end comes from the germline J gene. V is TRBV5-1 and J is TRBJ2-3; 9 bases agree with TRBD2. Looked up from germline, CDR1 is SGHRS and CDR2 is YFSETQ. The CDR3 is 14 residues long. The J segment lost 5 bases and the V segment lost 4 bases, leaving 5 bases of the junction unmatched. The CDR3 DNA, read in part, is TGCGCCAGCAGCCCAACTAGCGGGCAAGATACG. Amino acids: CASSPTSGQDT. The entire CDR3 protein is CASSPTSGQDTQYF.

Notes on this clone: Read coverage stops 3 residues before the CDR3 terminus; the germline J gene supplies the remainder. The rearrangement joins TRBV7-2 to TRBJ1-1; D might be TRBD1 (6 bases). The CDR3 totals 15 residues. Trimming took off 6 bases at V and 1 base at J, with 15 bases between the two ends. Per germline, CDR1 SGHTA and CDR2 FQGNSA. The CDR3 bases that were read are TGTGCCAGCAGGGTAATGGGAGGGGGGAACACTGAA. Its protein product is CASRVMGGGNTE. The whole CDR3 protein is CASRVMGGGNTEAFF.

In the case of this clone: The read is 3 residues too short to cover the CDR3 end, so that end is filled in from the germline J gene. The chain has TRBV30 and TRBJ2-7, with 7 bases identical to TRBD1. There are 14 residues in the CDR3. V dropped 4 bases and J dropped 3; count of bases not matched to a gene: 9. In germline, CDR1 is GTSNPN, CDR2 SVGIG (reference sequence). CDR3 DNA, as far as it was read: TGTGCCTGGACTGGGCAGGGGGAACTCTACGAG. Protein: CAWTGQGELYE. The CDR3 in its entirety is CAWTGQGELYEQYF.

With respect to this clone: The sequence runs out 3 residues before the end of the CDR3; the remainder is reconstructed from the germline J gene. This chain uses TRBV7-2 with TRBJ1-2, with 9 bases lining up with TRBD1. Germline CDR1 is SGHTA and CDR2 is FQGNSA. The CDR3 runs 13 residues. CDR3 DNA, as far as it was read: TGTGCCAGCAGCCGGGGACAGGGCGAAGGC. It translates to CASSRGQGEG. The CDR3 in full is CASSRGQGEGYTF.

About this clone: The read ends 3 residues early relative to the CDR3; the germline J gene fills the gap. The gene calls are TRBV6-2 or TRBV6-3 and TRBJ2-7; TRBD1 agrees at 7 bases. The CDR3 totals 14 residues. Germline loops: CDR1 MNHEY, CDR2 SVGEGT. Trimming removed 8 bases from V and 2 bases from J; junction bases left unmatched: 9. CDR3 DNA, as far as it was read: TGTGCCAGCGGCTGGGGGCAGGGGGCCTACGAG. Its protein is CASGWGQGAYE. In full, the CDR3 is CASGWGQGAYEQYF.

A word on this clone: Sequencing ends 3 residues short of the CDR3 end; the germline J gene provides the rest. This chain connects TRBV18 to TRBJ2-1; 10 bases map to TRBD1. The J segment lost 9 bases and the V segment lost 6 bases, leaving 11 bases of the junction unmatched. Per germline, CDR1 KGHSH and CDR2 LQKENI. This CDR3 has 15 amino acids. The CDR3: CASSRGQGKGSEQFF. CDR3 bases read: TGTGCCAGCTCCCGGGGACAGGGGAAGGGCAGTGAG.

With respect to this clone: Coverage ceases 3 residues before the CDR3 finishes, and the germline J gene fills in the end. The J gene is TRBJ1-5, the V gene TRBV19, with 8 bases matching TRBD1. Losses at the gene ends were 7 bases for V and 5 bases for J; bases not matched to a gene: 10. Per the germline V gene, CDR1 is LNHDA and CDR2 is SQIVND (reference sequence). The CDR3 runs to 15 residues. CDR3 bases read: TGTGCCAGTACCCCGATGGACAGGGCCGATCAGCCC. It is translated as CASTPMDRADQP. The CDR3 in full is CASTPMDRADQPQHF.

The CDR3 bases that were read are TGTGCCAGCAGCGACAGACTGATTAGTGGC. Translation gives CASSDRLISG. The full CDR3 reads CASSDRLISGYTF. The J gene is TRBJ1-2, the V gene TRBV13; D may be TRBD1 (5 bases). The read comes to an end 3 residues before the CDR3 does, leaving the germline J gene to fill in the end. The CDR3 is made up of 13 amino acids. The germline V and J ends were trimmed by 5 bases and 7 bases, with 14 bases remaining between them. Germline V gene data show CDR1 as PRHDT and CDR2 as FYEKMQ (reference sequence).

Notes on this clone: The read falls 3 residues short of the CDR3 end, and the missing part is taken from the germline J gene. The V gene is TRBV5-1, the J gene TRBJ1-2; D possibly corresponds to TRBD1 (6 bases). Germline CDR1 and CDR2: SGHRS and YFSETQ. The CDR3 is 14 amino acids. The V and J ends lost 4 bases and 0 bases respectively, with 10 bases between them. CDR3 DNA, as far as it was read: TGCGCCAGCAGCCCCCAGGGGACTAACTATGGC. Translated: CASSPQGTNYG. The whole CDR3 sequence is CASSPQGTNYGYTF.

Note on this clone: The CDR3 extends 3 residues past the end of the read, so its final part is completed from the germline J gene. The rearrangement links TRBV19 to TRBJ2-5, with TRBD1 matching over 7 bases. V shed 3 bases and J 1 base; nucleotides not matched to a gene: 5. There are 15 residues in the CDR3. The germline gives CDR1 LNHDA, CDR2 SQIVND (reference sequence). CDR3 DNA, as far as it was read: TGTGCCAGTAGTATTCGAAGGGGGCCCCAAGAGACC. Amino acids: CASSIRRGPQET. The CDR3 as a whole reads CASSIRRGPQETQYF.

A word on this clone: The sequenced fragment ends 3 residues before the CDR3 boundary, so the rest is inferred from the germline J gene. The chain uses TRBV5-1 and TRBJ1-2; D is undetermined. The V end lost 0 bases, the J end lost 5 bases, and 8 bases lay between the germline ends. This CDR3 has 13 amino acids. Germline CDR1 is SGHRS and CDR2 is YFSETQ. CDR3 DNA (partial): TGCGCCAGCAGCTTGGACAGTCGGTATGGC. This encodes CASSLDSRYG. The whole CDR3 is CASSLDSRYGYTF.

Remarks on this clone: From the germline J gene comes the end of the CDR3, since the read stops 3 residues before it. This chain links TRBV6-2 or TRBV6-3 with TRBJ2-1; tentatively, D is TRBD1 (5 bases). In germline, CDR1 is MNHEY, CDR2 SVGEGT. The CDR3 consists of 13 residues. Trimming cost V 6 bases and J 7 bases, with 13 bases left between them. CDR3 DNA (partial): TGTGCCAGCAGAATCCCGAAGGGGAATGAG. This sequence encodes CASRIPKGNE. The entire CDR3 sequence reads CASRIPKGNEQFF.

A note on this clone: One end of the junction does not line up with germline, which may come from a read error. The read terminates 3 residues before the CDR3 end, so the remaining end is supplied by the germline J gene. The J gene is TRBJ2-2, the V gene TRBV29-1, with a weak D call TRBD2 (6 bases). CDR1 SQVTM and CDR2 ANQGSEA come from the germline V gene. This CDR3 has 14 residues. Incomplete CDR3 DNA: TGCAGCGTGGAAGCAGGGACTAACACCGGGGAG. Its translation: CSVEAGTNTGE. In full, the CDR3 reads CSVEAGTNTGELFF.

In the case of this clone: The sequence runs out 3 residues before the end of the CDR3; the remainder is reconstructed from the germline J gene. The chain employs TRBV6-2 or TRBV6-3 and TRBJ2-1; 7 nucleotides align to TRBD2. Trimming took 5 bases from V and 2 from J; bases not matched to a gene: 12. CDR1 and CDR2 (germline): MNHEY, SVGEGT. CDR3 length: 17 residues. Incomplete CDR3 DNA: TGTGCCAGCAGTAGTATCCCCCAACTAGCGACCTACAATGAG. This sequence encodes CASSSIPQLATYNE. The CDR3 in its entirety is CASSSIPQLATYNEQFF.

A note on this clone: The read ends 3 residues early relative to the CDR3; the germline J gene fills the gap. The V gene is TRBV12-3 or TRBV12-4, the J gene TRBJ2-4, with TRBD1 matching 7 bases. V lost 8 bases, J lost 9 bases, and 4 bases stayed unmatched. The CDR3 contains 11 residues. CDR3 protein: CASLNRGIQYF. The sequenced part of the CDR3 DNA is TGTGCCAGCCTTAACAGGGGCATT.

Regarding this clone: The CDR3 goes on 3 residues after the read ends, and that part is filled in from the germline J gene. The chain has TRBV19 and TRBJ1-1; 7 bases align to TRBD1. Trimming at V came to 7 bases and at J to 7 bases, leaving 9 bases not matched to a gene. The CDR3 totals 13 residues. Per the germline V gene, CDR1 is LNHDA and CDR2 is SQIVND (reference sequence). CDR3 bases read: TGTGCCAGTACCCCGGGACAGAACCTTGAA. Encoded protein: CASTPGQNLE. The whole CDR3 region reads CASTPGQNLEAFF.

A word on this clone: The read ends 3 residues early relative to the CDR3; the germline J gene fills the gap. The V and J genes are TRBV7-2 and TRBJ1-4, with D possibly being TRBD1 (6 bases). CDR1 and CDR2 (germline): SGHTA, FQGNSA. The CDR3 covers 14 residues. Trimming shortened V by 5 bases and J by 7 bases, and 14 bases separated the two germline ends. CDR3 loop: CASSPDAGVEKLFF. CDR3 DNA, as far as it was read: TGTGCCAGCAGCCCCGACGCAGGGGTTGAAAAA.

Worth noting for this clone: From the germline J gene comes the end of the CDR3, since the read stops 3 residues before it. This chain uses TRBV6-2 or TRBV6-3 with TRBJ2-1, with TRBD2 matching 11 bases. From germline, CDR1 is MNHEY and CDR2 SVGEGT. The CDR3 has 14 residues. Trimming removed 5 bases from V and 9 bases from J; junction bases left unmatched: 6. The part of the CDR3 DNA that was read is TGTGCCAGCAGTCGACTAGCGGGAACGGGTGAG. Translated: CASSRLAGTGE. The full CDR3 protein reads CASSRLAGTGEQFF.

With regard to this clone: The CDR3 end lies 3 residues beyond the end of the read and is filled in from the germline J gene. The rearrangement joins TRBV6-2 or TRBV6-3 to TRBJ1-2, with 7 positions matching TRBD1. Germline assignment: CDR1 MNHEY and CDR2 SVGEGT. J gave up 3 bases and V 2 bases, and 6 bases lay outside the gene matches. The length of the CDR3 is 15 residues. CDR3 residues: CASSYPRDSYYGYTF. CDR3 bases read: TGTGCCAGCAGTTACCCCAGGGACAGCTACTATGGC.

Remarks on this clone: The read gets to within 3 residues of the CDR3 end, and the germline J gene fills in the rest. J is TRBJ2-5 and V is TRBV29-1; 8 bases match TRBD1. The CDR3 loop spans 17 amino acids. Trimming took 7 bases from V and 1 from J; bases not matched to a gene: 17. Germline loops: CDR1 SQVTM, CDR2 ANQGSEA. CDR3 DNA, as far as it was read: TGCAGCGCCGCAGGGACAGGCAGATACGGTTTCCAAGAGACC. Translated: CSAAGTGRYGFQET. The full CDR3 is CSAAGTGRYGFQETQYF.

As concerns this clone: The read terminates 3 residues before the CDR3 end, so the remaining end is supplied by the germline J gene. The rearrangement joins TRBV7-2 to TRBJ1-2; 7 bases match TRBD1. Germline V gives CDR1 SGHTA, CDR2 FQGNSA. The CDR3 covers 15 residues. V lost 5 bases to trimming and J lost 5 bases; unmatched junction nucleotides: 11. The CDR3 DNA, read in part, is TGTGCCAGCAGCGCCGGGAGACAGGGTCGATATGGC. Amino acid sequence: CASSAGRQGRYG. The full CDR3 reads CASSAGRQGRYGYTF.

With respect to this clone: The read stops 3 residues short of the end of the CDR3; the missing end is completed from the germline J gene. V and J are TRBV19 and TRBJ1-2, with a possible D match to TRBD1 (6 bases). The CDR3 is made up of 17 amino acids. V was cut by 8 bases and J by 4 bases, with 26 bases left in between. CDR1 LNHDA and CDR2 SQIVND come from the germline V gene (reference sequence). The sequenced CDR3 bases are TGTGCCAGTGAACCTCGGGACATAAGGGAAGGAGGCTATGGC. It specifies CASEPRDIREGGYG. The whole CDR3 protein reads CASEPRDIREGGYGYTF.

As to this clone: The read ends 3 residues shy of where the CDR3 ends; the end is completed using the germline J gene. The chain employs TRBV18 and TRBJ1-2; 7 nucleotides align to TRBD1. Germline V gene sequence: CDR1 KGHSH, CDR2 LQKENI. V lost 1 base and J lost 0; bases outside the gene matches: 8. The CDR3 runs to 17 residues. CDR3 bases read: TGTGCCAGCTCACCACGGGACAGCTCTACAGCTAACTATGGC. Its translation is CASSPRDSSTANYG. The complete CDR3 protein is CASSPRDSSTANYGYTF.